This TCR beta chain is from a study of a mutant IDH1 vaccine in newly diagnosed glioma. TCRdb's table, derived via immunoSEQ multiplex PCR, lists solely in-frame clones and lacks some. In the table there are about 58,000 clones, roughly 79% of which are singletons. The CDR3 covers 14 residues. Germline V CDR1 and CDR2: SNHLY, FYNNEI. V shed 5 bases, J shed 9 bases, and the junction held 5 bases outside the gene matches. In the case of this clone: The antigen is unknown.

Time point indicated: week 35, safety follow-up. Every single dose of the vaccine, 300 ug of mutant IDH1 20-mer peptide, came with topical imiquimod. The sequences come from PBMCs, collected from a glioma patient whose treatment included an IDH1 peptide vaccine. This receptor was obtained from a man aged 35-49 years with glioma. V gene TRBV2 combines with J gene TRBJ1-6; 9 bases fit TRBD1. The CDR3 spells CASSPGTGSSPLHF. CDR3 coding DNA: TGTGCCAGCAGTCCCGGGACAGGGAGTTCACCCCTCCACTTT.